Listed below are T cell receptor beta chains from one sample, sequenced in a study of cytomegalovirus exposure and HLA in healthy donors. Data came from immunoSEQ multiplex PCR; TCRdb stores just in-frame clones and leaves some out. Among 90,000 to 130,000 clones listed, 65% to 75% were seen once. Sequenced sample: PBMCs. Receptor source: a man aged 30 to 39 in good health and CMV-seropositive. Each CDR3 is given with its conserved first and last residue. D genes are given only for firm matches. Not every row has a clone size; where given, it reads once, few, many or a size class.

clone_size | j_call | v_call | cdr3_length | d_call | cdr3_nt | cdr3_aa
. | TRBJ2-2 | TRBV7-6 | 14 | . | TGTGCCAGCAGCGTCGGGACAAACACCGGGGAGCTGTTTTTT | CASSVGTNTGELFF
. | TRBJ2-2 | TRBV10-1 | 14 | TRBD1 | TGCGCCACTCGGACAGGGACGAACACCGGGGAGCTGTTTTTT | CATRTGTNTGELFF
. | TRBJ2-5 | TRBV2 | 13 | TRBD2 | TGTGCCAGCAGTTCTAGCGGGGGAGAGACCCAGTACTTC | CASSSSGGETQYF
. | TRBJ1-2 | TRBV28 | 14 | . | TGTGCCAGCCGAACTGGGGGGACCAACTATGGCTACACCTTC | CASRTGGTNYGYTF
. | TRBJ2-7 | TRBV2 | 15 | . | TGTGCCAGCAGTGGACTAGGAGGGGATGGGTACGAGCAGTACTTC | CASSGLGGDGYEQYF
. | TRBJ1-2 | TRBV7-3 | 13 | . | TGTGCCAGCAGCTTAAGATCGGGGGTTGGCTACACCTTC | CASSLRSGVGYTF
. | TRBJ2-2 | TRBV6-4 | 14 | . | TGTGCCAGCAGTGACGCAGGGAGGACCGGGGAGCTGTTTTTT | CASSDAGRTGELFF
. | TRBJ1-4 | TRBV4-1 | 17 | TRBD1 | TGCGCCAGCAGCCAGCGCCAGGGGGGTCCAACTAATGAAAAACTGTTTTTT | CASSQRQGGPTNEKLFF
. | TRBJ2-7 | TRBV19 | 17 | TRBD1 | TGTGCCAGTAGTATTAGTCGGCCGGGACAGGGTGGCCACGAGCAGTACTTC | CASSISRPGQGGHEQYF
. | TRBJ1-2 | TRBV27 | 15 | TRBD1 | TGTGCCAGCAGTTTAAGGACAGGGGGTTCCTATGGCTACCCCTTC | CASSLRTGGSYGYPF
. | TRBJ1-4 | TRBV30 | 13 | . | TGTGCCTGGAGGAGGCCGGATGGTGAAAAACTGTTTTTT | CAWRRPDGEKLFF
once | TRBJ2-7 | TRBV11-2 | 16 | TRBD1 | TGTGCCAGCAGCTTCTCCGGTGGGGGACAGGGACACGAGCAGTACTTC | CASSFSGGGQGHEQYF
. | TRBJ2-1 | TRBV5-1 | 13 | TRBD1 | TGCGCCAGCAGCTTCGGGACAGGGAGTGAGCAGTTCTTC | CASSFGTGSEQFF
. | TRBJ1-6 | TRBV4-1 | 17 | . | TGCGCCAGCAGCCCAGGTCCAGGCAGGGAGGGTAATTCACCCCTCCACTTT | CASSPGPGREGNSPLHF
. | TRBJ2-3 | TRBV9 | 14 | . | TGTGCCAGCAGCGCAGACCCAGGGCCAGATACGCAGTATTTT | CASSADPGPDTQYF
. | TRBJ1-2 | TRBV6-5 | 15 | . | TGTGCCAGCAGTCTCCGCGGGACCCCCCTCTATGGCTACACCTTC | CASSLRGTPLYGYTF
few | TRBJ1-5 | TRBV10-3 | 14 | . | TGTGCCATCAGTAACCGAGAAGGGGATCAGCCCCAGCATTTT | CAISNREGDQPQHF
once | TRBJ1-1 | TRBV4-1 | 13 | . | TGCGCCAGCAGCCAGGTCCAGTACACTGAAGCTTTCTTT | CASSQVQYTEAFF
. | TRBJ1-1 | TRBV4-3 | 17 | . | TGCGCCAGCAGCCAGGTATCGGGACACGGCATGAACACTGAAGCTTTCTTT | CASSQVSGHGMNTEAFF
few | TRBJ2-5 | TRBV2 | 13 | TRBD1 | TGTGCCAGCAGTACAGGGGTTGGGGAGACCCAGTACTTC | CASSTGVGETQYF
. | TRBJ1-2 | TRBV9 | 14 | TRBD1 | TGTGCCAGCAGCTCCCGGGACAGGGACAGCGGCTACACCTTC | CASSSRDRDSGYTF
. | TRBJ2-3 | TRBV6-1 | 16 | . | TGTGCCAGCAGTGAAGGTTGGGGGGTCGGCACAGATACGCAGTATTTT | CASSEGWGVGTDTQYF
. | TRBJ1-2 | TRBV7-9 | 16 | TRBD1 | TGTGCCAGCAGCGGGAGTGGAAGGGGGCATGACTATGGCTACACCTTC | CASSGSGRGHDYGYTF
. | TRBJ1-3 | TRBV9 | 14 | TRBD1 | TGTGCCAGCAGCCAGACAGGGGCTGGAAACACCATATATTTT | CASSQTGAGNTIYF
many | TRBJ1-1 | TRBV6-1 | 13 | . | TGTGCCAGCAGGACAACAGGGAACACTGAAGCTTTCTTT | CASRTTGNTEAFF
. | TRBJ1-3 | TRBV4-1 | 17 | . | TGCGCCAGCAGCCAAGTTTTAGCTGGGTCGAGAGGAAACACCATATATTTT | CASSQVLAGSRGNTIYF
. | TRBJ1-2 | TRBV29-1 | 13 | . | TGCAGCGTGACCGTTGGGCAGGCCTATGGCTACACCTTC | CSVTVGQAYGYTF
. | TRBJ2-7 | TRBV11-2 | 13 | TRBD1 | TGTGCCAGCAGCTTACAGGGGGCGTACGAGCAGTACTTC | CASSLQGAYEQYF
. | TRBJ2-7 | TRBV19 | 14 | . | TGTGCCAGTAGTCCCAACAGGGATCGATACGAGCAGTACTTC | CASSPNRDRYEQYF
. | TRBJ2-7 | TRBV4-3 | 13 | . | TGCGCCAGCAGCCAGCTTAGATACTACGAGCAGTACTTC | CASSQLRYYEQYF
. | TRBJ1-5 | TRBV4-3 | 18 | TRBD1 | TGCGCCAGCAGCCAAGCTCCGACAGGGGGGGGGAGCAATCAGCCCCAGCATTTT | CASSQAPTGGGSNQPQHF
few | TRBJ1-2 | TRBV4-1 | 14 | TRBD1 | TGCGCCAGCAGCCCCCCGACAGGGAACTATGGCTACACCTTC | CASSPPTGNYGYTF